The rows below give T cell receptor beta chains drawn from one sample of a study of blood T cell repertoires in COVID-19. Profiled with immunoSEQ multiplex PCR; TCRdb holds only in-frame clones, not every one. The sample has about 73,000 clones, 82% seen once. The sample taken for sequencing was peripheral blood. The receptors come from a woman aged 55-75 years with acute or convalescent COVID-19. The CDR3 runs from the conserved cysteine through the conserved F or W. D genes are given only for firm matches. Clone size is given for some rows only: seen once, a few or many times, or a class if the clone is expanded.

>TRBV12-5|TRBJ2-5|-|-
CASGLGLGQKETQYF
TGTGCTAGTGGTTTGGGACTAGGGCAAAAAGAGACCCAGTACTTC
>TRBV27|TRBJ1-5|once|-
CASGARAGNQPQHF
TGTGCCAGCGGGGCCAGGGCTGGCAATCAGCCCCAGCATTTT
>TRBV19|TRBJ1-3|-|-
CASSMAAGTGNTIYF
TGTGCCAGTAGTATGGCGGCAGGGACAGGAAACACCATATATTTT
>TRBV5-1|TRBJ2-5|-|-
CASSFGAQETQYF
TGCGCCAGCAGCTTTGGAGCGCAAGAGACCCAGTACTTC
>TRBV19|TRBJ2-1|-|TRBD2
CASTPSGSLSYNEQFF
TGTGCCAGTACTCCTAGCGGGAGTTTATCCTACAATGAGCAGTTCTTC
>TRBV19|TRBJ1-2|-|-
CASSPQGGGYTF
TGTGCCAGTAGTCCTCAGGGTGGCGGCTACACCTTC
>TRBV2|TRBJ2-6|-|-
CASTGRGSGANVLTF
TGTGCCAGCACCGGACGGGGGAGTGGGGCCAACGTCCTGACTTTC
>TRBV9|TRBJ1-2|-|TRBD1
CASNKGQGGGYTF
TGTGCCAGCAACAAGGGACAGGGGGGAGGCTACACCTTC
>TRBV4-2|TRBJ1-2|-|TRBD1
CASSRQGAEGYTF
TGTGCCAGCAGCCGACAGGGGGCGGAAGGCTACACCTTC
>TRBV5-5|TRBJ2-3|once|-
CASSLGQFSTDTQYF
TGTGCCAGCAGCTTGGGACAATTTAGCACAGATACGCAGTATTTT
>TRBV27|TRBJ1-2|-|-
CASSLGPGIDYGYTF
TGTGCCAGCAGTTTAGGTCCCGGGATAGACTATGGCTACACCTTC
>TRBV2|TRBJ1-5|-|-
CASSPMGLNQPQHF
TGTGCCAGCAGTCCCATGGGACTCAATCAGCCCCAGCATTTT
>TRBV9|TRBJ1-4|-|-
CASSVAVAAQSEKLFF
TGTGCCAGCAGCGTAGCCGTGGCAGCACAGTCTGAAAAACTGTTTTTT
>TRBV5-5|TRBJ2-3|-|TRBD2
CASSLLLAGYTQYF
TGTGCCAGCAGCTTGCTACTAGCGGGGTATACGCAGTATTTT
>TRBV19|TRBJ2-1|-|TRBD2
CASSPSPGLAGGREQFF
TGTGCCAGTAGCCCGTCGCCGGGACTAGCGGGTGGGAGGGAGCAGTTCTTC
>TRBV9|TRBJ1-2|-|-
CASSEQGGLYGYTF
TGTGCCAGCAGCGAACAGGGCGGGCTCTATGGCTACACCTTC
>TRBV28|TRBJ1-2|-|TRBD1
CASSSRGTGRGGYTF
TGTGCCAGCAGTTCCCGAGGGACAGGGCGAGGTGGCTACACCTTC
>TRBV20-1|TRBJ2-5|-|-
CSASTGSEETQYF
TGCAGTGCTAGTACAGGAAGTGAGGAGACCCAGTACTTC
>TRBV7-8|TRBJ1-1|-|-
CASRSNRASNTEAFF
TGTGCCAGCAGGAGCAACAGGGCATCGAACACTGAAGCTTTCTTT
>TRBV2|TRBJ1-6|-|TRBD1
CASSEDRGYSPLHF
TGTGCCAGCAGTGAGGACAGGGGTTATTCACCCCTCCACTTT
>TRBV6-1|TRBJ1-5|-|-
CASSEGLNSNQPQHF
TGTGCCAGCAGTGAAGGTCTAAATAGCAATCAGCCCCAGCATTTT
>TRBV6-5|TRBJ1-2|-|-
CASSYSTGSINGYTF
TGTGCCAGCAGTTACTCTACAGGAAGTATCAATGGCTACACCTTC